The 3 T cell receptor beta chains below were found in one sample sequenced in a study of blood T cell repertoires in COVID-19. Libraries were prepared by immunoSEQ multiplex PCR; TCRdb keeps only in-frame clonotypes and omits some of them. The table records 200,000 to 250,000 clones, about four fifths of them present only once. The sequenced material came from PBMCs or T cells enriched from blood (not recorded which). The receptors come from a woman aged 45-59 years who had been exposed to COVID-19.

The V call is TRBV18, the J call TRBJ1-3, with TRBD1 matching over 11 bases. V was pared by 5 bases and J by 0 bases, with 9 bases of the junction left unmatched. Germline lookup yields CDR1 KGHSH and CDR2 LQKENI. The CDR3 is 18 residues long. CDR3 residues: CASSDGQGALRSGNTIYF. CDR3 coding DNA: TGTGCCAGCTCAGATGGACAGGGGGCCCTCCGCTCTGGAAACACCATATATTTT.

The chain combines TRBV7-8 with TRBJ2-7; no clear D. CDR1 SGHVS and CDR2 FQNEAQ come from the germline V gene. The CDR3 runs to 14 residues. V gave up 1 base and J gave up 2 bases, with 9 bases separating them. CDR3 bases: TGTGCCAGCAGCTTAGGCAGAAATCCCTACGAGCAGTACTTC. Translation: CASSLGRNPYEQYF.

This chain joins TRBV7-9 and TRBJ1-1; no definite D call. The germline gives CDR1 SEHNR, CDR2 FQNEAQ (reference sequence). Trimming stripped 3 bases from V and 1 base from J, with 15 bases between. The length of the CDR3 is 16 residues. The CDR3 region is CASSLNPKQWNTEAFF. DNA for the CDR3: TGTGCCAGCAGCTTGAACCCCAAACAGTGGAACACTGAAGCTTTCTTT.